These 12 T cell receptor beta chains came from one sample sequenced in a study of shared clonotypes between healthy human individuals. Repertoires were generated with immunoSEQ multiplex PCR, while TCRdb's copy carries only in-frame clones and drops some. The table lists more than 2 million clones, roughly 94% of them singletons. Sequenced material: naive CD4+ T cells sorted from blood. Subset defined: CD45RA+ positively selected. Source of these receptors: a man aged 18 to 30 in good health.

CDR3 coding DNA: TGTGCCAGCTCAGCCTCAGTGGACAGGGGTAATTCACCCCTCCACTTT. Amino acid sequence: CASSASVDRGNSPLHF. The chain recombines TRBV18 with TRBJ1-6, with 9 bases aligning to TRBD1. V shed 5 bases and J 6 bases; nucleotides not matched to a gene: 8. Germline V CDR1 and CDR2: KGHSH, LQKENI. The CDR3 contains 16 residues.

The gene calls are TRBV18 and TRBJ1-5; maybe TRBD1 (5 bases). With 4 bases removed from V and 0 bases from J, the gap between germline ends came to 13 bases. Germline CDR1 KGHSH, CDR2 LQKENI. The CDR3 consists of 16 residues. The CDR3 sequence is CASSLTLQGSNQPQHF. The CDR3 DNA sequence: TGTGCCAGCTCACTAACACTTCAGGGTAGCAATCAGCCCCAGCATTTT.

This clone appeared a single time. The chain carries TRBV2 and TRBJ2-1; 7 bases match TRBD1. There are 13 residues in the CDR3. J was trimmed by 7 bases and V by 6 bases; bases with no gene match: 6. Per the germline V gene, CDR1 is SNHLY and CDR2 is FYNNEI. CDR3 residues: CASSRDRVNEQFF. The CDR3 DNA reads TGTGCCAGCAGCCGCGACAGGGTAAATGAGCAGTTCTTC. The whole variable domain, filled in from reference TRBV2 and TRBJ2-1, reads EPEVTQTPSHQVTQMGQEVILRCVPISNHLYFYWYRQILGQKVEFLVSFYNNEISEKSEIFDDQFSVERPDGSNFTLKIRSTKLEDSAMYFCASSRDRVNEQFFGPGTRLTVL.

CDR3 amino acids: CASSVALRESPLHF. DNA of the CDR3: TGTGCCAGCAGCGTAGCTCTCAGGGAATCACCCCTCCACTTT. The chain links TRBV9 to TRBJ1-6; tentatively, D is TRBD1 (5 bases). The V end was cut by 0 bases, the J end by 10 bases, with 11 bases between. The germline gives CDR1 SGDLS, CDR2 YYNGEE. This CDR3 contains 14 residues.

The V and J genes are TRBV10-3 and TRBJ2-1; 13 nucleotides align to TRBD2. V was pared by 8 bases and J by 5 bases, with 6 bases of the junction left unmatched. Germline CDR1 and CDR2: ENHRY and SYGVKD. The CDR3 is 15 residues long. The CDR3 DNA reads TGTGCCATCGGGGGGACTAGCGGGAATAACAATGAGCAGTTCTTC. Translating gives CAIGGTSGNNNEQFF.

Concerning this clone itself: Other DNA sequences in this specimen translate into the identical CDR3. V gene TRBV5-1 combines with J gene TRBJ2-5; TRBD1 matches 7 bases. Trimming took 1 base from V and 4 from J; bases not matched to a gene: 4. The CDR3 is made up of 14 amino acids. In germline, CDR1 is SGHRS, CDR2 YFSETQ. The CDR3 is CASSLRQGVETQYF. The CDR3 DNA reads as TGCGCCAGCAGCTTGAGGCAGGGGGTAGAGACCCAGTACTTC.

This chain uses TRBV7-9 with TRBJ2-6; D remains ambiguous. The V end was cut by 5 bases, the J end by 12 bases, with 11 bases between. Germline V gene sequence: CDR1 SEHNR, CDR2 FQNEAQ (reference sequence). The CDR3 has 12 amino acids. CDR3: CASSDPNVVLTF. In DNA form, the CDR3 reads TGTGCCAGCAGCGACCCCAACGTCGTCCTGACTTTC.

About this clone itself: Other DNA sequences in this specimen translate into the identical CDR3. This sequence joins TRBV18 and TRBJ2-7, with 8 bases lining up with TRBD2. The V and J ends lost 0 bases and 4 bases, in that order; junction bases with no gene match: 5. The CDR3 covers 15 residues. Germline V lookup: CDR1 KGHSH, CDR2 LQKENI. CDR3 sequence reads: CASSPPGLGNYEQYF. Here the CDR3 DNA reads TGTGCCAGCTCACCACCGGGACTAGGGAATTACGAGCAGTACTTC.

The chain recombines TRBV6-1 with TRBJ1-6, with D maybe TRBD1 (5 bases). CDR3 length: 15 amino acids. V lost 6 bases to trimming and J lost 5 bases, with 14 bases between them. From germline, CDR1 is MNHNS and CDR2 SASEGT. CDR3 DNA sequence: TGTGCCAGCAGGGCACCAGGACAAAATAATTCACCCCTCCACTTT. This encodes CASRAPGQNNSPLHF.

The CDR3 DNA follows: TGCGCCAGCAGTTTTCGGGAGAGGGCCGGGGAGCTGTTTTTT. Its translation: CASSFRERAGELFF. This sequence joins TRBV5-1 and TRBJ2-2; D is possibly TRBD2 (6 bases). V lost 5 bases and J lost 6, with 14 bases in between. This CDR3 is built from 14 residues. Germline values: CDR1 SGHRS, CDR2 YFSETQ.

This rearrangement joins TRBV6-5 to TRBJ2-2; no clear D gene. V was trimmed by 5 bases and J by 0 bases, leaving 7 bases between them. This CDR3 has 14 amino acids. Germline V lookup: CDR1 MNHEY, CDR2 SVGAGI. CDR3 nucleotide sequence: TGTGCCAGCAGTAGGGCCCCGAACACCGGGGAGCTGTTTTTT. Translation gives CASSRAPNTGELFF.

The genes are TRBV7-9 and TRBJ2-3; D not resolved. Trimming cost V 5 bases and J 5 bases, with 8 bases left between them. The CDR3 length is 12 residues. Looked up from germline, CDR1 is SEHNR and CDR2 is FQNEAQ (reference sequence). The CDR3 bases are TGTGCCAGCAGCACCCAGGTAGATACGCAGTATTTT. The encoded protein is CASSTQVDTQYF.